The 12 T cell receptor beta chains reported below all come from one sample, sequenced in a study of spatial heterogeneity in lung cancer. Time point described: sample taken at primary tumor resection. Study-wide findings and caveats: The study found that expanded intratumoral alpha and beta TCR counts tracked tumor mutation counts.

Their antigens are not known. TCRdb reprocessed the 5' RACE reads with MiXCR, giving one entry per CDR3 protein. The table records about 25,000 distinct CDR3 sequences, 8.8% of them present only once. The material sequenced was lung tumor tissue, taken at surgery. Every receptor here comes from a male donor with early-stage non-small cell lung cancer.

This clonotype was seen many times. The chain couples TRBV28 to TRBJ1-1, with TRBD1 matching over 9 bases. This CDR3 region has 17 residues. J lost 0 bases, V lost 6 bases, and 11 bases had no gene match. Germline values: CDR1 MDHEN, CDR2 SYDVKM. The CDR3 DNA sequence: TGTGCCAGCAGCGATGGGACAGGGATCAGTTTGAACACTGAAGCTTTCTTT. As protein: CASSDGTGISLNTEAFF.

This clonotype came up many times. The chain is built from TRBV20-1 and TRBJ2-7; D remains ambiguous. Germline CDR1 and CDR2: DFQATT and SNEGSKA (reference sequence). The germline V and J ends were trimmed by 1 base and 7 bases, with 11 bases remaining between them. The CDR3 is 12 residues long. The CDR3 protein is CSARVVRQEQYF. The CDR3, as DNA: TGCAGTGCTAGAGTGGTCAGGCAGGAGCAGTACTTC.

This clonotype was observed at least ten times. The chain carries TRBV7-2 and TRBJ2-7, with D unresolved. The CDR3 sequence is 11 residues long. CDR1 is SGHTA and CDR2 is FQGNSA in the germline V gene. Between the trimmed V and J ends, which lost 4 bases and 2 bases, there was a span of 3 bases. For the CDR3, the DNA is TGTGCCAGCAGCTCCGCCTACGAGCAGTACTTC. Amino acid sequence: CASSSAYEQYF.

This clonotype was recorded a few times. The chain combines TRBV7-3 with TRBJ1-1; a possible D gene is TRBD1 (5 bases). Germline-derived CDR1 and CDR2 are SGHTA and FQGTGA. Between the trimmed V and J ends, which lost 3 bases and 9 bases, there was a span of 17 bases. The CDR3 length is 14 residues. CDR3 protein: CASSFLDSRGKAFF. In DNA form, the CDR3 reads TGTGCCAGCAGCTTCCTAGACAGTCGAGGGAAAGCTTTCTTT.

Many counts were recorded for this clonotype. The chain combines TRBV20-1 with TRBJ2-1; no reliable D call. The CDR3 has 15 amino acids. Between the trimmed V and J ends, which lost 0 bases and 0 bases, there was a span of 9 bases. CDR1 and CDR2 (germline): DFQATT, SNEGSKA (reference sequence). DNA of the CDR3: TGCAGTGCTAGAGAAGGTGCGGCCTCCTACAATGAGCAGTTCTTC. Protein sequence: CSAREGAASYNEQFF.

This clonotype has a count of ten or more. This chain joins TRBV6-2 or TRBV6-3 and TRBJ1-2; D is perhaps TRBD1 (6 bases). Between the trimmed V and J ends, which lost 2 bases and 8 bases, there was a span of 18 bases. Germline CDR1 reads MNHEY; CDR2 reads SVGEGT. CDR3 length: 15 amino acids. Here the CDR3 DNA reads TGTGCCAGCAGTTACAGGATGGACAGACTATTGGGCTACACCTTC. Protein sequence: CASSYRMDRLLGYTF.

The sample holds many counts of this clonotype. An end of the junction does not agree with germline; a read error may underlie this. This chain links TRBV7-7 with TRBJ2-5; TRBD2 matches 12 bases. This CDR3 has 18 residues. The germline V gene encodes CDR1 SSHAT and CDR2 FNYEAQ (reference sequence). CDR3 in amino acids: CASSLFPRLAGVAETQYF. The CDR3 nucleotides read TGTGCTAGCAGCTTATTCCCTAGACTAGCGGGAGTCGCGGAGACCCAGTACTTC.

This clonotype appeared a few times. The V gene is TRBV4-3, the J gene TRBJ2-3; maybe TRBD2 (5 bases). Germline CDR1 reads LGHNA; CDR2 reads YSLEER. The CDR3 totals 13 residues. The ends were cut back, 0 bases at V and 6 bases at J, with 7 bases in the middle. The CDR3 DNA sequence: TGCGCCAGCAGCCAAGATGGCGGGGATACGCAGTATTTT. Translated: CASSQDGGDTQYF.

This clonotype has at least ten counts. The chain has TRBV4-1 and TRBJ2-7; 9 bases are shared with TRBD1. This CDR3 is built from 16 residues. CDR1 MGHRA and CDR2 YSYEKL come from the germline V gene. V shed 4 bases, J shed 2 bases, and the junction held 9 bases outside the gene matches. The CDR3 loop is CASSRLLTGGTYEQYF. CDR3 nucleotide sequence: TGCGCCAGCAGCCGGCTTCTGACAGGGGGTACCTACGAGCAGTACTTC.

This clonotype was counted many times. In DNA form, the CDR3 reads TGTGCCACCGGACCCTGGGCAGATACGCAGTATTTT. This sequence encodes CATGPWADTQYF. This chain links TRBV28 with TRBJ2-3, with D hard to call. CDR1 and CDR2 (germline): MDHEN, SYDVKM. V lost 10 bases and J 4 bases, leaving 12 bases between the germline ends. This CDR3 is built from 12 residues.

This clonotype has only a few counts. The V call is TRBV7-9, the J call TRBJ2-7; D gene uncertain. Germline V lookup: CDR1 SEHNR, CDR2 FQNEAQ (reference sequence). The CDR3 runs to 13 residues. Trimming took off 5 bases at V and 4 bases at J, with 12 bases between the two ends. CDR3 residues: CASSPNSRYEQYF. Written as DNA, the CDR3 is TGTGCCAGCAGCCCCAATTCCCGTTACGAGCAGTACTTC.

The rearrangement joins TRBV5-1 to TRBJ2-3; possible D gene TRBD1, 6 bases. Germline values: CDR1 SGHRS, CDR2 YFSETQ. There are 18 residues in the CDR3. Deletions cut 1 base from V and 0 bases from J, with 18 bases between. The CDR3 here is CASSLPLEVGASTDTQYF. In DNA, the CDR3 is TGCGCCAGCAGCTTGCCTCTGGAGGTGGGGGCTAGCACAGATACGCAGTATTTT.